One and the same sample provided the 13 T cell receptor beta chains below, sequenced in a study of CD8 T cells in ankylosing spondylitis. Study-wide points: One TCR beta motif, made up of fewer than 10 highly homologous variants, appeared characteristic of ankylosing spondylitis blood.

The antigens for these receptors are not known. TCRdb passed the 5' RACE reads through MiXCR, listing each CDR3 protein once. The top ten clones hold roughly 3.5% of a sample with about 510,000 distinct CDR3 sequences, under 5.5% of them seen once. Sequencing input: blood, either unsorted or a sorted T cell fraction (not recorded which). These receptors all stem from a male donor with ankylosing spondylitis.

The V gene is TRBV5-1, the J gene TRBJ2-5; 7 positions agree with TRBD1. CDR3 length: 15 residues. V was clipped by 1 base and J by 6 bases; unmatched bases: 9. CDR1 and CDR2 from the germline V gene are SGHRS and YFSETQ. CDR3 in amino acids: CASSLMTGLEQTQYF. In nucleotides, the CDR3 is TGCGCCAGCAGCTTGATGACAGGGCTGGAACAGACCCAGTACTTC.

This clonotype showed up many times. V and J are TRBV5-1 and TRBJ1-1; the D is unclear. The CDR3 covers 14 residues. Germline V gene data show CDR1 as SGHRS and CDR2 as YFSETQ. The V end was cut by 4 bases, the J end by 5 bases, with 15 bases between. The CDR3 DNA is TGCGCCAGCAGCGTTGATTTAATGGGGACTGAAGCTTTCTTT. Translating it yields CASSVDLMGTEAFF.

This clonotype has only a few counts. The chain combines TRBV12-3 or TRBV12-4 with TRBJ2-1; the D gene is possibly TRBD2 (6 bases). V was shortened by 3 bases and J by 0 bases, with 18 bases between the two germline ends. The CDR3 has 18 residues. CDR3 bases: TGTGCCAGCAGTTTTACACCCTGGGCGGGACGCTCCTACAATGAGCAGTTCTTC. Protein sequence: CASSFTPWAGRSYNEQFF.

This clonotype was seen ten or more times. This chain uses TRBV15 with TRBJ1-5; TRBD1 is a possible D gene (5 bases). The V gene's germline CDR1 is LNHNV and CDR2 YYDKDF (reference sequence). This CDR3 has 13 amino acids. Trimming cost V 2 bases and J 7 bases, with 9 bases left between them. In DNA, the CDR3 is TGTGCCACCAGCAGACCAGGGAAACAGCCCCAGCATTTT. Protein product: CATSRPGKQPQHF.

The table lists this clonotype with many counts. The V call is TRBV11-1, the J call TRBJ2-7, with D unresolved. The CDR3 consists of 14 residues. Trimming left V 3 bases short and J 0 bases short, with 9 bases between. Germline CDR1 and CDR2: SGHAT and FQDESV (reference sequence). CDR3 loop: CASSFGWSSYEQYF. The CDR3 coding sequence is TGTGCCAGCAGCTTTGGATGGAGCTCCTACGAGCAGTACTTC. The complete variable domain, with remaining parts taken from reference TRBV11-1 and TRBJ2-7, reads EAEVAQSPRYKITEKSQAVAFWCDPISGHATLYWYRQILGQGPELLVQFQDESVVDDSQLPKDRFSAERLKGVDSTLKIQPAELGDSAMYLCASSFGWSSYEQYFGPGTRLTVT.

This CDR3 reads CASSQAPGKGALYEQYF. The CDR3 nucleotides are TGTGCCAGCAGCCAAGCGCCGGGAAAGGGGGCCTTGTACGAGCAGTACTTC. This chain uses TRBV3-1 with TRBJ2-7, with 7 positions matching TRBD1. V lost 1 base, J lost 4 bases, and 13 bases stayed unmatched. The germline V gene encodes CDR1 LGHDT and CDR2 YNNKEL (reference sequence). The CDR3 extends over 17 amino acids.

This clonotype was seen only a few times. The V gene is TRBV19, the J gene TRBJ1-1; 7 nucleotides match TRBD1. Germline CDR1 is LNHDA and CDR2 is SQIVND (reference sequence). V was clipped by 6 bases and J by 1 base; unmatched bases: 5. The CDR3 is 14 residues long. The CDR3 reads CASRVTGTNTEAFF. CDR3 bases: TGTGCCAGTAGGGTGACAGGGACGAACACTGAAGCTTTCTTT.

This clonotype was detected many times. This sequence joins TRBV5-1 and TRBJ2-5; maybe TRBD2 (5 bases). Trimming removed 1 base at V and 0 bases at J, with 10 bases between. Germline CDR1 is SGHRS and CDR2 is YFSETQ. The CDR3 contains 15 residues. CDR3 residues: CASSLFLADQETQYF. For the CDR3, the DNA is TGCGCCAGCAGCTTGTTCCTAGCAGACCAAGAGACCCAGTACTTC. The variable domain in full, with the rest retrieved from reference TRBV5-1 and TRBJ2-5, is KAGVTQTPRYLIKTRGQQVTLSCSPISGHRSVSWYQQTPGQGLQFLFEYFSETQRNKGNFPGRFSGRQFSNSRSEMNVSTLELGDSALYLCASSLFLADQETQYFGPGTRLLVL.

Ten or more counts support this clonotype. The chain recombines TRBV5-1 with TRBJ2-7; D call uncertain. CDR1 is SGHRS, CDR2 YFSETQ, per germline. The V and J ends lost 1 base and 3 bases respectively, with 11 bases between them. The CDR3 is made up of 14 amino acids. CDR3 region: CASSLYLGNYEQYF. As DNA, the CDR3 is TGCGCCAGCAGCTTGTATCTGGGCAACTACGAGCAGTACTTC.

This clonotype was seen many times. The V and J genes are TRBV6-1 and TRBJ2-7; a possible D gene is TRBD2 (6 bases). Looked up from germline, CDR1 is MNHNS and CDR2 is SASEGT. V was pared by 6 bases and J by 1 base, with 16 bases between. The CDR3 length is 15 residues. The CDR3 is CASSQRRERSYEQYF. Written as DNA, the CDR3 is TGTGCCAGCAGCCAAAGGAGGGAAAGGTCCTACGAGCAGTACTTC.

The table lists this clonotype with many counts. The chain carries TRBV15 and TRBJ2-3; 9 bases fit TRBD1. This CDR3 has 16 residues. Losses at the gene ends were 1 base for V and 5 bases for J; bases not matched to a gene: 7. Per the germline V gene, CDR1 is LNHNV and CDR2 is YYDKDF (reference sequence). This chain's CDR3 is CATSRAGTGIGDTQYF. The CDR3 DNA reads as TGTGCCACCAGCAGAGCCGGGACAGGGATAGGAGATACGCAGTATTTT.

This clonotype showed up many times. This rearrangement joins TRBV6-2 or TRBV6-3 to TRBJ2-2, with D unresolved. In germline, CDR1 is MNHEY, CDR2 SVGEGT. The V end lost 5 bases, the J end lost 0 bases, and 10 bases lay between the germline ends. The CDR3 runs 15 residues. The CDR3 coding sequence is TGTGCCAGCAGTGACCTAAGGTCGAACACCGGGGAGCTGTTTTTT. Encoded protein: CASSDLRSNTGELFF.

At least ten counts were recorded for this clonotype. The CDR3 is CATLSGGSSYNEQFF. In DNA form, the CDR3 reads TGTGCCACCTTATCGGGGGGCTCCTCCTACAATGAGCAGTTCTTC. V is TRBV28 and J is TRBJ2-1; TRBD2 might be the D (7 bases). Germline V gives CDR1 MDHEN, CDR2 SYDVKM. Trimming pared 10 bases from V and 0 bases from J, leaving 16 bases between. The CDR3 consists of 15 residues.